The text below deals with one T cell receptor beta chain. The data derive from a study of shared clonotypes between healthy human individuals. The germline V gene has CDR1 MDHEN and CDR2 SYDVKM. The CDR3 covers 14 residues. V lost 6 bases, J lost 4 bases, and 15 bases lay in between. Sequencing used immunoSEQ multiplex PCR; TCRdb keeps in-frame clones, though not all of them. In the table there are 2 million to 2.5 million clones, about 94% of which are singletons. This TCR derives from a young man in good health. Material: naive CD4+ T cells sorted from blood. The subset here: CD45RA+ positively selected. The chain carries TRBV28 and TRBJ2-5; D may be TRBD2 (6 bases). CDR3 sequence reads: CASSDWRGGETQYF. CDR3 sequence (DNA): TGTGCCAGCAGCGACTGGCGGGGAGGAGAGACCCAGTACTTC.